This T cell receptor (beta chain) was profiled in a study of PD-1 blockade in classical Hodgkin lymphoma. Following autologous stem cell transplantation, relapse occurred in every patient, and exposure to brentuximab vedotin varied. The CDR3 length is 15 residues. The germline CDR1 and CDR2 sequences are MDHEN and SYDVKM. The V segment lost 6 bases and the J segment 3 bases; nucleotides outside the gene matches: 7. Turning to this clone: Antigen specificity is unknown.

The study, taken as a whole, reports: TCR diversity at baseline was reported to be reduced in newly diagnosed patients relative to healthy donors. Before treatment, complete responders showed about the same diversity as newly diagnosed patients.

TCRdb's table, derived via immunoSEQ multiplex PCR, lists solely in-frame clones and lacks some. The sample contains approximately 19,000 clones, around 79% of which appear only once. Sequences were derived from peripheral blood mononuclear cells (PBMCs), sampled before the second cycle of nivolumab. The rearrangement joins TRBV28 to TRBJ2-1; TRBD2 matches at 8 bases. This clonotype was sampled from a human donor with classical Hodgkin lymphoma. This chain's CDR3 is CASSPPGGGYNEQFF. The CDR3, as DNA: TGTGCCAGCAGCCCACCGGGGGGGGGCTACAATGAGCAGTTCTTC.